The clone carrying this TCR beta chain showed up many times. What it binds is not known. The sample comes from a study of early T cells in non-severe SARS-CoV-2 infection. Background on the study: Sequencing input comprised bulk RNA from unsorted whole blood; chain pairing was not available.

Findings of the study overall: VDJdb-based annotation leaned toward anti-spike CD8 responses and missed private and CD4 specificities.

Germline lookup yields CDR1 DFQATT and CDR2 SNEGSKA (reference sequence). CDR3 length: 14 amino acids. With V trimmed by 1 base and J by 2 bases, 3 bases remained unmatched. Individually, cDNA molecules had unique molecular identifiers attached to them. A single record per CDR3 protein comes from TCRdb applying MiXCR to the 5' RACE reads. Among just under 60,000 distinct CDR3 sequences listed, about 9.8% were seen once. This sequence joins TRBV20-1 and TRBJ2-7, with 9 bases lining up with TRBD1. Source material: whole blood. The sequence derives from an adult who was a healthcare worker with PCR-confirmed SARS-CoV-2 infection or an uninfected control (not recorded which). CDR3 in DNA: TGCAGTGCTAGAGTTGGGACAGGGACCTACGAGCAGTACTTC. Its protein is CSARVGTGTYEQYF.